Sequencing of this T cell receptor (beta chain) was carried out in a study of blood T cell repertoires in COVID-19. In the study overall: COVID-19 samples from acute and convalescent phases originated in the United States, Italy and Spain.

Looked up from germline, CDR1 is MNHEY and CDR2 is SMNVEV (reference sequence). Trimming took 2 bases from V and 1 from J, leaving 9 bases between them. This CDR3 spans 14 amino acids. Assay: immunoSEQ multiplex PCR; the TCRdb copy retains only in-frame clones and omits some. Of around 250,000 clones listed, 85% were seen once; the top ten hold 4.5% to 6%. This receptor was identified in a man aged 45-65 years with active or convalescent COVID-19. This chain joins TRBV27 and TRBJ2-7; D perhaps matches TRBD1 (6 bases). Sequenced input: peripheral blood. CDR3 amino acids: CASSLIGQSYEQYF. The CDR3, as DNA: TGTGCCAGCAGTTTAATCGGACAGTCCTACGAGCAGTACTTC.